The source of this T cell receptor (beta chain) is a study of regulatory T cells in long-lasting Graves disease. Study-level information: For under 3 months, newly diagnosed Graves' patients had been taking antithyroid drugs. Study findings and constraints: For persistent Graves' patients, TCR diversity was lower than for newly diagnosed ones. Among persistent patients, a larger number of public clonotypes were shared (approximately 3,000) than among newly diagnosed patients (just over 950).

For TCR beta, libraries came from iRepertoire HTBI primers and Arm-PCR of CDR3 regions. TCRdb independently ran MiXCR on the multiplex PCR reads; one entry per CDR3 protein. This repertoire shows 400,000 to 650,000 distinct CDR3 sequences, approximately 16% found once; its top ten account for around 25%. Points on this clonotype: Its antigen remains unidentified.

As for time point: newly diagnosed GD, antithyroid drugs for less than 3 months. RNA extracted from PBMCs served as the sequencing template. The V end was cut by 7 bases, the J end by 13 bases, with 20 bases between. The CDR3 runs 14 residues. Germline V CDR1 and CDR2: LNHDA, SQIVND (reference sequence). This same sample was also taken into another study, of T cells in Graves' hyperthyroidism and ophthalmopathy. Turning to that study: Blood also held most thyroid clonotypes expanded beyond 0.001.

Specimen: peripheral blood mononuclear cells (PBMCs), collected at new diagnosis, from a patient treated with antithyroid drugs. The chain carries TRBV19 and TRBJ1-6; D perhaps matches TRBD1 (6 bases). The sequence was obtained from a woman aged 35 to 60 with Graves disease. CDR3 sequence: CASTRGVPGSPLHF. For the CDR3, the DNA is TGTGCCAGTACCAGGGGCGTCCCGGGGTCCCCCCTCCACTTT.